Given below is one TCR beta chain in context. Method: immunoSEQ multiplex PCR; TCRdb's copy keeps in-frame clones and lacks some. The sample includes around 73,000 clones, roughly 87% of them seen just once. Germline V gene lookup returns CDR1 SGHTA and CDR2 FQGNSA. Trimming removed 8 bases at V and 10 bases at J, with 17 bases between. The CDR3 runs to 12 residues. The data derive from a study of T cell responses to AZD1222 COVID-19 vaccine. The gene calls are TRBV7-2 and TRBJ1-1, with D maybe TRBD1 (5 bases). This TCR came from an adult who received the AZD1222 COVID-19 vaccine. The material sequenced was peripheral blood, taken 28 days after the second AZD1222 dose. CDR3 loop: CASAQIGGVAFF. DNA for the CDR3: TGTGCCAGCGCCCAGATCGGGGGGGTAGCTTTCTTT.